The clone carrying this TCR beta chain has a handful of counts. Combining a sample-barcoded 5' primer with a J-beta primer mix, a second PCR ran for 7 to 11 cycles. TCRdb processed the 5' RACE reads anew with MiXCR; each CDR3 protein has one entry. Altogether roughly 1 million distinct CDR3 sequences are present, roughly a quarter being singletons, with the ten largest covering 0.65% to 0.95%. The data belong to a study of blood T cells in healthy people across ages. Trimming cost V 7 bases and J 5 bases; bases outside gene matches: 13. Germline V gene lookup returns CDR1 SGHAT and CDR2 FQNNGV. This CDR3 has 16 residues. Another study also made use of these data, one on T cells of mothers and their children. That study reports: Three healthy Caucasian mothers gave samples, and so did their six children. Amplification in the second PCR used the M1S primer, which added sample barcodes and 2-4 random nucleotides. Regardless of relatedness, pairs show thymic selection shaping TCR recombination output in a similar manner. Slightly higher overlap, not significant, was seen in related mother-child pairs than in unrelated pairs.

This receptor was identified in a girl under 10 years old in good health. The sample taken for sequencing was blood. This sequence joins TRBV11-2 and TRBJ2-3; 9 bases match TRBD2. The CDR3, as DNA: TGTGCCAGCAACCCCTTTAGCGGGAGAGTCAGAGATACGCAGTATTTT. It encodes CASNPFSGRVRDTQYF.